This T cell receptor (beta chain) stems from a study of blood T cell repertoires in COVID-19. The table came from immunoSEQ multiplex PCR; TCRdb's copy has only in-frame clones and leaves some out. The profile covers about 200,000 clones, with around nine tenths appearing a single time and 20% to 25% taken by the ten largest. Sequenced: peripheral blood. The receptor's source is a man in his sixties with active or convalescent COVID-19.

The CDR3 DNA reads as TGTGCCAGCAGCATTCCCGGACTAGTAGGAGAGACCCAGTACTTC. It codes for CASSIPGLVGETQYF. V usage is TRBV6-6 and J usage is TRBJ2-5, with 7 bases identical to TRBD2. The length of the CDR3 is 15 residues. The V gene's germline CDR1 is MNHNY and CDR2 SVGAGI (reference sequence). Trimming at V came to 6 bases and at J to 4 bases, leaving 11 bases not matched to a gene.